Sequencing of this TCR beta chain was carried out in a study of OX40 agonist ivuxolimab in advanced cancers. Study context: Ivuxolimab is a fully human IgG2 antibody that activates OX40 (CD134). Those treated in dose escalation had hepatocellular carcinoma, melanoma, renal cell cancer or head and neck cancer. Three patients, one with hepatocellular carcinoma and two with cutaneous melanoma, achieved partial responses.

Germline-derived CDR1 and CDR2 are MGHRA and YSYEKL. The CDR3 runs 15 residues. The V and J ends lost 8 bases and 4 bases respectively, with 18 bases between them. Method: immunoSEQ multiplex PCR; TCRdb's copy keeps in-frame clones and lacks some. The data hold about 88,000 clones, with around 83% observed a single time. Specimen: CD4+ or CD8+ T cells sorted from blood, collected in a trial of the OX40 agonist ivuxolimab. This chain links TRBV4-1 with TRBJ2-1; tentatively, D is TRBD2 (6 bases). This clonotype originated in an adult with an advanced solid tumor such as melanoma, head and neck, liver or kidney cancer. The CDR3 spells CASENRLAKYNEQFF. The CDR3 bases are TGCGCCAGCGAAAACCGTCTAGCGAAATACAATGAGCAGTTCTTC.